These T cell receptor beta chains were read from a single sample in a study of a mutant IDH1 vaccine in newly diagnosed glioma. No antigen has been identified for these receptors. Profiling relied on immunoSEQ multiplex PCR, and the TCRdb table lists in-frame clones only, not all of them. Of some 33,000 clones in the sample, roughly four fifths were seen once. The starting material was PBMCs, obtained from a glioma patient whose treatment included an IDH1 peptide vaccine. The source is a man aged 25 to 40 with glioma. Both conserved end residues are part of each CDR3. D genes are given only for firm matches. A clone size is listed for some rows: how often the clone was seen (once, few, many), or a class if it is expanded.

clone_size: .
j_call: TRBJ2-5
d_call: TRBD2
v_call: TRBV10-3
cdr3_aa: CAIKAASGRETQYF
cdr3_nt: TGTGCCATCAAAGCGGCTAGCGGGAGGGAGACCCAGTACTTC

clone_size: once
j_call: TRBJ1-2
d_call: .
v_call: TRBV18
cdr3_aa: CASSPESTDYYGYTF
cdr3_nt: TGTGCCAGCTCACCTGAATCGACGGATTACTATGGCTACACCTTC

clone_size: few
j_call: TRBJ2-2
d_call: .
v_call: TRBV19
cdr3_aa: CASSIGGGGGELFF
cdr3_nt: TGTGCCAGTAGTATTGGGGGTGGAGGCGGGGAGCTGTTTTTT

clone_size: few
j_call: TRBJ2-2
d_call: .
v_call: TRBV27
cdr3_aa: CASSWGGRELFF
cdr3_nt: TGTGCCAGCAGTTGGGGGGGCCGGGAGCTGTTTTTT

clone_size: .
j_call: TRBJ1-1
d_call: .
v_call: TRBV15
cdr3_aa: CATMDRLGTEAFF
cdr3_nt: TGTGCCACCATGGACCGCTTGGGGACTGAAGCTTTCTTT

clone_size: once
j_call: TRBJ2-7
d_call: TRBD2
v_call: TRBV5-1
cdr3_aa: CASSLDPTGTSGAREQYF
cdr3_nt: TGCGCCAGCAGCTTGGACCCGACTGGGACTAGCGGGGCCCGCGAGCAGTACTTC

clone_size: .
j_call: TRBJ1-1
d_call: .
v_call: TRBV5-1
cdr3_aa: CASSLAANTEAFF
cdr3_nt: TGCGCCAGCAGCTTGGCCGCGAACACTGAAGCTTTCTTT

clone_size: .
j_call: TRBJ1-3
d_call: .
v_call: TRBV11-3
cdr3_aa: CASSTGSGNTIYF
cdr3_nt: TGTGCCAGCAGCACCGGCTCTGGAAACACCATATATTTT

clone_size: .
j_call: TRBJ2-1
d_call: TRBD2
v_call: TRBV7-2
cdr3_aa: CASSLEREGLDEQFF
cdr3_nt: TGTGCCAGCAGTCTAGAGCGGGAGGGCCTCGATGAGCAGTTCTTC

clone_size: once
j_call: TRBJ1-2
d_call: .
v_call: TRBV27
cdr3_aa: CASSSIAGIGDTF
cdr3_nt: TGTGCCAGCAGTTCCATCGCAGGCATTGGGGACACCTTC

clone_size: .
j_call: TRBJ2-3
d_call: TRBD2
v_call: TRBV19
cdr3_aa: CASSTRTSSDTQYF
cdr3_nt: TGTGCCAGTAGTACTAGGACTAGTAGCGATACGCAGTATTTT

clone_size: .
j_call: TRBJ1-1
d_call: .
v_call: TRBV5-1
cdr3_aa: CASSLALENTEAFF
cdr3_nt: TGCGCCAGCAGCTTGGCCCTGGAGAACACTGAAGCTTTCTTT

clone_size: .
j_call: TRBJ1-5
d_call: .
v_call: TRBV19
cdr3_aa: CASSIQAGVYNQPQHF
cdr3_nt: TGTGCCAGTAGTATTCAGGCGGGGGTTTACAATCAGCCCCAGCATTTT

clone_size: once
j_call: TRBJ2-1
d_call: .
v_call: TRBV7-9
cdr3_aa: CASSPNHPGEREHNEQFF
cdr3_nt: TGTGCCAGCAGCCCAAATCATCCCGGGGAAAGGGAGCACAATGAGCAGTTCTTC

clone_size: medium-sized
j_call: TRBJ1-1
d_call: .
v_call: TRBV4-1
cdr3_aa: CASDGGTEAFF
cdr3_nt: TGCGCCAGCGACGGGGGGACTGAAGCTTTCTTT

clone_size: .
j_call: TRBJ2-7
d_call: .
v_call: TRBV20-1
cdr3_aa: CSASRSHEQYF
cdr3_nt: TGCAGTGCTAGTAGGTCCCACGAGCAGTACTTC

clone_size: .
j_call: TRBJ1-2
d_call: .
v_call: TRBV6-4
cdr3_aa: CASQRQPDANYGYTF
cdr3_nt: TGTGCCAGCCAGAGACAGCCTGACGCTAACTATGGCTACACCTTC

clone_size: .
j_call: TRBJ1-5
d_call: .
v_call: TRBV10-3
cdr3_aa: CAISESGVNQPQHF
cdr3_nt: TGTGCCATCAGTGAGTCAGGGGTAAATCAGCCCCAGCATTTT

clone_size: .
j_call: TRBJ2-5
d_call: .
v_call: TRBV14
cdr3_aa: CASSQFRVQETQYF
cdr3_nt: TGTGCCAGCAGCCAATTCAGGGTCCAAGAGACCCAGTACTTC

clone_size: .
j_call: TRBJ1-1
d_call: .
v_call: TRBV6-4
cdr3_aa: CASSEIFGVTEAFF
cdr3_nt: TGTGCCAGCAGTGAAATTTTCGGGGTGACTGAAGCTTTCTTT

clone_size: .
j_call: TRBJ2-5
d_call: .
v_call: TRBV6-1
cdr3_aa: CASSENASWETQYF
cdr3_nt: TGTGCCAGCAGTGAAAATGCTAGTTGGGAGACCCAGTACTTC

clone_size: .
j_call: TRBJ2-1
d_call: TRBD1
v_call: TRBV5-4
cdr3_aa: CASSPRQGSSYNEQFF
cdr3_nt: TGTGCCAGCAGCCCGAGACAGGGAAGCTCCTACAATGAGCAGTTCTTC

clone_size: .
j_call: TRBJ1-2
d_call: .
v_call: TRBV7-8
cdr3_aa: CASSLGWGRGYGYTF
cdr3_nt: TGTGCCAGCAGCTTAGGGTGGGGCAGGGGTTATGGCTACACCTTC

clone_size: few
j_call: TRBJ1-2
d_call: .
v_call: TRBV5-5
cdr3_aa: CASSPHQNNYGYTF
cdr3_nt: TGTGCCAGCAGCCCGCACCAGAATAACTATGGCTACACCTTC

clone_size: .
j_call: TRBJ2-7
d_call: .
v_call: TRBV5-6
cdr3_aa: CASSFGLAAVYSYEQYF
cdr3_nt: TGTGCCAGCAGCTTCGGTCTGGCGGCCGTCTATTCCTACGAGCAGTACTTC

clone_size: .
j_call: TRBJ1-2
d_call: .
v_call: TRBV2
cdr3_aa: CASSEGLDSLPNYGYTF
cdr3_nt: TGTGCCAGCAGTGAGGGGCTAGACAGCCTCCCTAACTATGGCTACACCTTC

clone_size: .
j_call: TRBJ1-2
d_call: .
v_call: TRBV10-3
cdr3_aa: CAISEPSQDGYTF
cdr3_nt: TGTGCCATCAGTGAGCCCTCCCAGGATGGCTACACCTTC

clone_size: .
j_call: TRBJ2-7
d_call: .
v_call: TRBV19
cdr3_aa: CASSAPGTTYEQYF
cdr3_nt: TGTGCCAGTAGTGCCCCCGGGACGACCTACGAGCAGTACTTC

clone_size: .
j_call: TRBJ2-1
d_call: TRBD2
v_call: TRBV7-9
cdr3_aa: CASSPSGRALREQFF
cdr3_nt: TGTGCCAGCAGCCCTAGCGGGAGGGCCCTACGCGAGCAGTTCTTC

clone_size: .
j_call: TRBJ2-3
d_call: TRBD1
v_call: TRBV30
cdr3_aa: CAWSGIRGRPDTQYF
cdr3_nt: TGTGCCTGGAGTGGAATCAGGGGGCGTCCAGATACGCAGTATTTT

clone_size: .
j_call: TRBJ2-2
d_call: TRBD1
v_call: TRBV15
cdr3_aa: CATSRRLVGGIGELFF
cdr3_nt: TGTGCCACCAGCCGCCGCCTGGTAGGGGGCATCGGGGAGCTGTTTTTT

clone_size: .
j_call: TRBJ2-1
d_call: TRBD2
v_call: TRBV2
cdr3_aa: CASTDGLADTNEQFF
cdr3_nt: TGTGCCAGCACTGATGGACTAGCGGACACCAATGAGCAGTTCTTC

clone_size: .
j_call: TRBJ2-7
d_call: .
v_call: TRBV4-1
cdr3_aa: CASSQGATYEQYF
cdr3_nt: TGCGCCAGCAGCCAAGGGGCTACCTACGAGCAGTACTTC

clone_size: .
j_call: TRBJ2-5
d_call: .
v_call: TRBV6-6
cdr3_aa: CASQSASVVETQYF
cdr3_nt: TGTGCCAGCCAGTCGGCTAGCGTAGTCGAGACCCAGTACTTC

clone_size: once
j_call: TRBJ1-1
d_call: .
v_call: TRBV27
cdr3_aa: CASGPRGGLGWLF
cdr3_nt: TGTGCCAGCGGACCCCGGGGCGGGCTCGGGTGGCTCTTT

clone_size: .
j_call: TRBJ1-1
d_call: TRBD1
v_call: TRBV5-1
cdr3_aa: CASSQGVGDTEAFF
cdr3_nt: TGCGCCAGCAGCCAGGGGGTCGGAGACACTGAAGCTTTCTTT

clone_size: .
j_call: TRBJ1-4
d_call: TRBD1
v_call: TRBV27
cdr3_aa: CASSPDRRLLATNEKLFF
cdr3_nt: TGTGCCAGCAGTCCGGACAGGAGATTACTTGCAACTAATGAAAAACTGTTTTTT

clone_size: .
j_call: TRBJ1-5
d_call: .
v_call: TRBV6-1
cdr3_aa: CASRPGTDNQPQHF
cdr3_nt: TGTGCCAGCAGGCCCGGGACGGATAATCAGCCCCAGCATTTT

clone_size: .
j_call: TRBJ2-1
d_call: TRBD1
v_call: TRBV19
cdr3_aa: CASSRPPGQGNSQMGNEQFF
cdr3_nt: TGTGCCAGTAGTAGACCTCCGGGACAGGGGAATTCCCAAATGGGAAATGAGCAGTTCTTC

clone_size: .
j_call: TRBJ2-7
d_call: .
v_call: TRBV6-5
cdr3_aa: CASSYSTVRFGYEQYF
cdr3_nt: TGTGCCAGCAGTTACTCGACGGTTAGGTTCGGTTACGAGCAGTACTTC

clone_size: .
j_call: TRBJ2-1
d_call: .
v_call: TRBV11-2
cdr3_aa: CASSFDSGSSYNEQFF
cdr3_nt: TGTGCCAGCAGCTTCGATTCGGGTAGCTCCTACAATGAGCAGTTCTTC

clone_size: .
j_call: TRBJ1-2
d_call: .
v_call: TRBV9
cdr3_aa: CASSVGGTSNYGYTF
cdr3_nt: TGTGCCAGCAGCGTAGGGGGCACCTCTAACTATGGCTACACCTTC

clone_size: once
j_call: TRBJ2-3
d_call: .
v_call: TRBV25-1
cdr3_aa: CASRTGGRTDTQYF
cdr3_nt: TGTGCCAGCAGGACCGGGGGACGCACAGATACGCAGTATTTT

clone_size: .
j_call: TRBJ2-3
d_call: TRBD2
v_call: TRBV6-1
cdr3_aa: CASSGTSGRFYYADTQYF
cdr3_nt: TGTGCCAGCAGTGGGACTAGCGGGAGGTTTTATTATGCAGATACGCAGTATTTT

clone_size: .
j_call: TRBJ2-4
d_call: .
v_call: TRBV5-1
cdr3_aa: CASSISRAKNIQYF
cdr3_nt: TGCGCCAGCAGTATATCCAGGGCCAAAAACATTCAGTACTTC

clone_size: .
j_call: TRBJ2-7
d_call: .
v_call: TRBV14
cdr3_aa: CASSRQVTNVQYF
cdr3_nt: TGTGCCAGCAGCCGACAAGTCACAAACGTCCAGTACTTC

clone_size: .
j_call: TRBJ2-2
d_call: TRBD1
v_call: TRBV5-1
cdr3_aa: CASSLGQGAGELFF
cdr3_nt: TGCGCCAGCAGCCTCGGACAGGGGGCCGGGGAGCTGTTTTTT

clone_size: .
j_call: TRBJ1-1
d_call: .
v_call: TRBV6-6
cdr3_aa: CASSYLNTEAFF
cdr3_nt: TGTGCCAGCAGTTACTTGAACACTGAAGCTTTCTTT

clone_size: .
j_call: TRBJ2-1
d_call: TRBD2
v_call: TRBV15
cdr3_aa: CATSTRIAGGRDEQFF
cdr3_nt: TGTGCCACCAGCACTAGAATAGCGGGAGGCCGGGATGAGCAGTTCTTC

clone_size: few
j_call: TRBJ1-1
d_call: .
v_call: TRBV5-1
cdr3_aa: CASSLAARNTEAFF
cdr3_nt: TGCGCCAGCAGCTTGGCGGCACGGAACACTGAAGCTTTCTTT

clone_size: .
j_call: TRBJ1-5
d_call: .
v_call: TRBV30
cdr3_aa: CAWSVKAGIVWPQHF
cdr3_nt: TGTGCCTGGAGTGTAAAGGCAGGGATCGTTTGGCCCCAGCATTTT

clone_size: .
j_call: TRBJ2-3
d_call: TRBD2
v_call: TRBV6-1
cdr3_aa: CASTSGSAGTDTQYF
cdr3_nt: TGTGCCAGCACTAGCGGGAGTGCTGGCACAGATACGCAGTATTTT

clone_size: .
j_call: TRBJ2-2
d_call: .
v_call: TRBV13
cdr3_aa: CASSLLNGELFF
cdr3_nt: TGTGCCAGCAGCTTATTAAACGGGGAGCTGTTTTTT